Listed below are T cell receptor beta chains from one sample, sequenced in a study of Tregs in tolerant kidney transplant recipients. Antigen specificity for these receptors is unknown. The method was immunoSEQ multiplex PCR; TCRdb's version includes in-frame clones alone and lacks a portion of them. The sample gives approximately 44,000 clones, around 95% of which show up once; 0.37% is in the top ten. Sample: Tregs from blood cultured with allogeneic cells. The receptors here all came from a human donor in good health. Each CDR3 is given with its conserved first and last residue. A D gene is named only where the DNA matches it firmly. Size is stated for part of the rows, as once, few or many counts, or as a class when the clone is expanded.

j_gene: TRBJ2-7; abundance: NA; d_gene: TRBD1; v_gene: TRBV9; CDR3nt: TGTGCCAGCAGTAAGAGGACAGGTGGATACGAGCAGTACTTC; CDR3aa: CASSKRTGGYEQYF
j_gene: TRBJ1-6; abundance: NA; d_gene: NA; v_gene: TRBV4-2; CDR3nt: TGTGCCAGCAGCCAAGATATGGGTCTAAAGGGAGCACCCCTCCACTTT; CDR3aa: CASSQDMGLKGAPLHF
j_gene: TRBJ1-4; abundance: once; d_gene: NA; v_gene: TRBV4-1; CDR3nt: TGCGCCAGCAGCCAAGATAGGGGCAGAACTAATGAAAAACTGTTTTTT; CDR3aa: CASSQDRGRTNEKLFF
j_gene: TRBJ1-2; abundance: NA; d_gene: TRBD1; v_gene: TRBV19; CDR3nt: TGTGCCAGTAGTCTCCGACAGGGAACCTATGGCTACACCTTC; CDR3aa: CASSLRQGTYGYTF
j_gene: TRBJ1-2; abundance: NA; d_gene: NA; v_gene: TRBV19; CDR3nt: TGTGCCAGTAGTATATGGCAGAATAACTATGGCTACACCTTC; CDR3aa: CASSIWQNNYGYTF
j_gene: TRBJ2-2; abundance: NA; d_gene: TRBD1; v_gene: TRBV29-1; CDR3nt: TGCAGCGTCGACAGGGGCCTGAACACCGGGGAGCTGTTTTTT; CDR3aa: CSVDRGLNTGELFF
j_gene: TRBJ2-4; abundance: NA; d_gene: NA; v_gene: TRBV4-1; CDR3nt: TGCGCCAGCAGCCAAGGCGTACCGGGACCTCCAGGAAACATTCAGTACTTC; CDR3aa: CASSQGVPGPPGNIQYF
j_gene: TRBJ2-3; abundance: few; d_gene: TRBD2; v_gene: TRBV4-2; CDR3nt: TGTGCCAGCAGCGCGGGACTAGCGGGACGCACAGATACGCAGTATTTT; CDR3aa: CASSAGLAGRTDTQYF